Presented here are 20 T cell receptor beta chains from one specimen sequenced in a study of T cell repertoires in cytomegalovirus infection. What these receptors recognize is not known. TCRdb passed the reads through MiXCR, listing each CDR3 protein once. The table includes about a million distinct CDR3 sequences, 30% to 40% detected once. Source: cultured CD8+ T cells from PBMCs, taken from culture after CMV antigen stimulation. These receptors all come from a human donor in good health (CMV status not recorded). Some clones in this sample may be carry-over from other donors' samples.

V gene TRBV28 combines with J gene TRBJ1-2; D call uncertain. V shed 3 bases and J shed 4 bases, with 15 bases lying between them. The CDR3 length is 15 residues. Germline values: CDR1 MDHEN, CDR2 SYDVKM. Written as DNA, the CDR3 is TGTGCCAGCAGTTTCTTCGACGCAGGAGGCTATGGCTACACCTTC. Residues: CASSFFDAGGYGYTF.

This clonotype was recorded a few times. The V call is TRBV3-1, the J call TRBJ2-1; 8 bases match TRBD2. Germline trimming cut 4 bases from V and 9 bases from J; bases unmatched to any gene: 11. The CDR3 contains 15 residues. Germline assignment: CDR1 LGHDT and CDR2 YNNKEL (reference sequence). The CDR3 region has the DNA TGTGCCAGCAGCCCTCGGGGGGGCCGACGGGTTGAGCAGTTCTTC. Amino acids: CASSPRGGRRVEQFF.

The rearrangement joins TRBV27 to TRBJ1-1; D remains ambiguous. Trimming took off 9 bases at V and 0 bases at J, with 26 bases between the two ends. The CDR3 has 18 amino acids. Germline assignment: CDR1 MNHEY and CDR2 SMNVEV (reference sequence). In DNA form, the CDR3 reads TGTGCCAGTAGTACTTTCGTTCAGGACCACTTCATGAACACTGAAGCTTTCTTT. Translation gives CASSTFVQDHFMNTEAFF.

This clonotype occurred a few times. The chain has TRBV6-2 or TRBV6-3 and TRBJ2-3; 13 nucleotides match TRBD2. Trimming at V came to 2 bases and at J to 2 bases, leaving 4 bases not matched to a gene. The germline gives CDR1 MNHEY, CDR2 SVGEGT. The CDR3 is 17 residues long. CDR3 region: CASSYNGLAGVTDTQYF. For the CDR3, the DNA is TGTGCCAGCAGTTACAATGGACTAGCGGGGGTCACAGATACGCAGTATTTT.

This rearrangement joins TRBV15 to TRBJ2-1; TRBD1 matches 8 bases. The CDR3 runs to 14 residues. The V and J ends lost 1 base and 6 bases, in that order; junction bases with no gene match: 2. Germline loops: CDR1 LNHNV, CDR2 YYDKDF (reference sequence). CDR3 protein: CATSRGTGPNEQFF. In nucleotides, the CDR3 is TGTGCCACCAGCAGAGGGACAGGGCCCAATGAGCAGTTCTTC.

This clonotype was observed a handful of times. V is TRBV7-2 and J is TRBJ2-1, with 15 bases lining up with TRBD2. Germline trimming cut 2 bases from V and 4 bases from J; bases unmatched to any gene: 6. The germline V gene encodes CDR1 SGHTA and CDR2 FQGNSA. The CDR3 sequence is 18 residues long. CDR3 DNA: TGTGCCAGCAGCTTACGGACTAGCGGGGGGGCTTCGTACAATGAGCAGTTCTTC. Translated, it gives CASSLRTSGGASYNEQFF. Complete variable domain (other parts from reference TRBV7-2 and TRBJ2-1): GAGVSQSPSNKVTEKGKDVELRCDPISGHTALYWYRQSLGQGLEFLIYFQGNSAPDKSGLPSDRFSAERTGGSVSTLTIQRTQQEDSAVYLCASSLRTSGGASYNEQFFGPGTRLTVL.

This clonotype was counted ten times or more. This chain uses TRBV7-9 with TRBJ2-1; TRBD2 might be the D (6 bases). The CDR3 runs to 15 residues. Germline values: CDR1 SEHNR, CDR2 FQNEAQ (reference sequence). Trimming left V 7 bases short and J 2 bases short, with 15 bases between. CDR3 region: CASTEGGAAYNEQFF. The DNA of the CDR3 is TGTGCCAGCACCGAAGGAGGGGCCGCCTACAATGAGCAGTTCTTC.

This clonotype was found many times. CDR3 amino acids: CASSWTRAEASNTGELFF. CDR3 in DNA: TGTGCCAGCAGCTGGACAAGGGCCGAGGCCTCGAACACCGGGGAGCTGTTTTTT. The chain uses TRBV9 and TRBJ2-2, with TRBD1 as a possible D gene (5 bases). Germline V gene lookup returns CDR1 SGDLS and CDR2 YYNGEE. The V end lost 4 bases, the J end lost 0 bases, and 19 bases lay between the germline ends. The CDR3 consists of 18 residues.

The J gene is TRBJ2-5, the V gene TRBV4-1, with D perhaps matching TRBD2 (5 bases). Trimming pared 3 bases from V and 7 bases from J, leaving 18 bases between. The CDR3 length is 15 residues. Germline CDR1 is MGHRA and CDR2 is YSYEKL. As DNA, the CDR3 is TGCGCCAGCAGCCAGATAACCATGGACCGGGGGACCCAGTACTTC. Protein product: CASSQITMDRGTQYF.

The chain is built from TRBV6-4 and TRBJ1-1; D gene uncertain. CDR1 and CDR2 (germline): MRHNA, SNTAGT. This CDR3 spans 15 amino acids. Trimming removed 7 bases from V and 0 bases from J, with 15 bases in between. This CDR3 reads CASKVAGQMNTEAFF. The CDR3 DNA sequence: TGTGCCAGCAAGGTGGCCGGGCAGATGAACACTGAAGCTTTCTTT.

Points on this clonotype: Relative to the germline gene, one junction end is altered; a read error may explain this. The chain recombines TRBV7-7 with TRBJ2-1; 8 bases agree with TRBD2. This CDR3 has 16 amino acids. In germline, CDR1 is SSHAT, CDR2 FNYEAQ (reference sequence). The chain's CDR3 is CASSLAGGGSYNEQFF. CDR3 in DNA: TGTGCTAGCAGCTTAGCCGGGGGGGGGTCCTACAATGAGCAGTTCTTC.

This clonotype was recorded a few times. Because the CDR3's place on the DNA is in doubt, the DNA is left out and the CDR3 is given as listed by TCRdb. The V and J genes are TRBV10-3 and TRBJ1-5. Ends included, the CDR3 has 20 residues. The germline V gene encodes CDR1 ENHRY and CDR2 SYGVKD. CDR3: CAISESLRQGGVSQIAAQHF.

The CDR3 protein is CASSSRDRGPNYGYTF. CDR3 in DNA: TGTGCCAGCAGCTCCCGGGACAGGGGCCCTAACTATGGCTACACCTTC. The V gene is TRBV7-6, the J gene TRBJ1-2, with 10 nucleotides matching TRBD1. Germline loops: CDR1 SGHVS, CDR2 FNYEAQ. The length of the CDR3 is 16 residues. V was pared by 4 bases and J by 0 bases, with 5 bases of the junction left unmatched.

The chain is built from TRBV28 and TRBJ1-6; a weak D match, TRBD1 (6 bases). Deletions cut 8 bases from V and 9 bases from J, with 17 bases between. Germline assignment: CDR1 MDHEN and CDR2 SYDVKM. The CDR3 covers 14 residues. The CDR3 spells CASLGRGWFSPLHF. CDR3 coding DNA: TGTGCCAGCCTAGGTAGGGGGTGGTTTTCACCCCTCCACTTT.

This sequence joins TRBV4-1 and TRBJ2-7, with 9 bases matching TRBD1. The junction had 10 bases not matched to a gene; V was cut back by 3 bases and J by 4 bases. Germline values: CDR1 MGHRA, CDR2 YSYEKL. This CDR3 is built from 16 residues. The CDR3 sequence: CASSHVGQGIGYEQYF. The CDR3 coding sequence is TGCGCCAGCAGCCATGTGGGACAGGGAATAGGTTACGAGCAGTACTTC.

The chain has TRBV19 and TRBJ1-6; weak D call: TRBD1 (5 bases). This CDR3 has 15 residues. Germline loops: CDR1 LNHDA, CDR2 SQIVND (reference sequence). The V end lost 5 bases, the J end lost 3 bases, and 11 bases lay between the germline ends. Here the CDR3 reads CASSRGIDYNSPLHF. CDR3 bases: TGTGCCAGTAGTCGGGGCATCGACTATAATTCACCCCTCCACTTT. The full variable domain, in which reference TRBV19 and TRBJ1-6 provide the parts outside the CDR3, is DGGITQSPKYLFRKEGQNVTLSCEQNLNHDAMYWYRQDPGQGLRLIYYSQIVNDFQKGDIAEGYSVSREKKESFPLTVTSAQKNPTAFYLCASSRGIDYNSPLHFGNGTRLTVT.

This clonotype has ten or more counts. The CDR3 bases are TGTGCCAGCAGTGAAATCGGAGGGATTTACGAGCAGTACGTC. Translated: CASSEIGGIYEQYV. This chain connects TRBV6-1 to TRBJ2-7, with a weak D call TRBD2 (6 bases). CDR3 length: 14 amino acids. Germline V CDR1 and CDR2: MNHNS, SASEGT. V lost 2 bases and J lost 4, with 12 bases in between.

This clonotype was observed a few times. The CDR3 loop reads CASRVGELNGNTIYF. CDR3 sequence (DNA): TGTGCCAGCAGGGTGGGGGAGTTGAATGGAAACACCATATATTTT. This rearrangement joins TRBV5-5 to TRBJ1-3, with D tentatively TRBD1 (5 bases). Trimming left V 5 bases short and J 3 bases short, with 15 bases between. This CDR3 is 15 amino acids long. In germline, CDR1 is SGHKS, CDR2 YYEKEE (reference sequence).

This clonotype has only a few counts. The genes are TRBV2 and TRBJ2-7; D is perhaps TRBD1 (6 bases). CDR3 size: 17 residues. V lost 5 bases, J lost 4 bases, and 24 bases lay in between. CDR1 is SNHLY and CDR2 is FYNNEI in the germline V gene. The CDR3 spells CASSYSEGTTTMYEQYF. CDR3 in DNA: TGTGCCAGCAGTTATTCTGAGGGGACAACTACCATGTACGAGCAGTACTTC. Supplemented by reference TRBV2 and TRBJ2-7, the full variable domain reads EPEVTQTPSHQVTQMGQEVILRCVPISNHLYFYWYRQILGQKVEFLVSFYNNEISEKSEIFDDQFSVERPDGSNFTLKIRSTKLEDSAMYFCASSYSEGTTTMYEQYFGPGTRLTVT.

This clonotype was recorded many times. The chain carries TRBV7-8 and TRBJ1-4; D remains ambiguous. The V gene's germline CDR1 is SGHVS and CDR2 FQNEAQ. Trimming took 3 bases from V and 8 from J, leaving 13 bases between them. The CDR3 extends over 14 amino acids. The CDR3 spells CASSFLGGEEKLFF. In DNA form, the CDR3 reads TGTGCCAGCAGCTTCCTCGGCGGGGAGGAAAAACTGTTTTTT. Full variable domain (remainder filled in from reference TRBV7-8 and TRBJ1-4): GAGVSQSPRYKVAKRGQDVALRCDPISGHVSLFWYQQALGQGPEFLTYFQNEAQLDKSGLPSDRFFAERPEGSVSTLKIQRTQQEDSAVYLCASSFLGGEEKLFFGSGTQLSVL.